This T cell receptor beta chain was sequenced in a study of blood T cell repertoires in COVID-19. Across the whole study: From T cells, B-cell-depleted T cells, or PBMCs came the material, which was cDNA or gDNA.

As processed by the authors: Estimates of nucleated cell counts were drawn from the amplification of reference gene primers. Method: immunoSEQ multiplex PCR; TCRdb's copy keeps in-frame clones and lacks some. V, J and clone size are taken as reported in that table, and D and trimming were inferred from the DNA itself. The sample carries some 190,000 clones, 75% to 90% recorded once. V was pared by 0 bases and J by 1 base, with 8 bases between. Germline values: CDR1 KGHSH, CDR2 LQKENI. The CDR3 sequence is 15 residues long. The sequence came from a human donor with active or convalescent COVID-19. The donor label of this sample is uncertain. Sequenced material: peripheral blood. V and J are TRBV18 and TRBJ2-3; D is ambiguous. The CDR3 region is CASSPPASGTDTQYF. CDR3 nucleotides: TGTGCCAGCTCACCACCAGCCTCCGGCACAGATACGCAGTATTTT.